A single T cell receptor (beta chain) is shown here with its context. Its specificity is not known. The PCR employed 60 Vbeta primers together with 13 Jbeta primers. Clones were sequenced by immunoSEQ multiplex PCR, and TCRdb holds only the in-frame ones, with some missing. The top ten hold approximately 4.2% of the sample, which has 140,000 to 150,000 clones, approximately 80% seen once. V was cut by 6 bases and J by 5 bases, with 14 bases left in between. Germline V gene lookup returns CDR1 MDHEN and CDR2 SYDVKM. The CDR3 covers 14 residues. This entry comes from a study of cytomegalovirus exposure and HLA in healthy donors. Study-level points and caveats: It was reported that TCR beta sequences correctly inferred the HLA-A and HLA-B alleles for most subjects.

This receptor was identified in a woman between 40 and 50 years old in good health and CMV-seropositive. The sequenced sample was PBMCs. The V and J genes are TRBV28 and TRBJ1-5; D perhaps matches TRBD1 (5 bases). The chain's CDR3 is CASSETRGYQPQHF. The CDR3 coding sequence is TGTGCCAGCAGCGAAACAAGGGGCTATCAGCCCCAGCATTTT.